This T cell receptor beta chain originates from a study of T-cell reconstitution after alpha-beta-depleted transplantation in children. V was cut by 3 bases and J by 5 bases, with 11 bases left in between. CDR3 length equals 13 residues. In this sample, this clonotype turned up a few times. Its antigen is as yet unknown. Study observations and caveats: It was reported that alpha-beta T cells came from several hundred expanded graft clones (about two months after transplant). T-cell counts and diversity at one year post-transplant came mainly from newly produced T cells.

Unique molecular identifiers were incorporated during preparation of the TCRbeta library. One entry per CDR3 protein results from TCRdb running MiXCR on the PCR reads. Among a few hundred thousand distinct CDR3 sequences listed, around 13% were seen once. Sequenced material: PBMCs, mostly from graft donor cells, taken 360 days after TCRalphabeta/CD19-depleted stem cell transplant. V usage is TRBV12-3 or TRBV12-4 and J usage is TRBJ2-7; D not certain. The TCR originated in a male patient under 18 who had a stem cell transplant for acute myeloid leukemia, so the T cells may come from the graft donor. The CDR3 protein is CASSFPSENEQYF. CDR3 nucleotide sequence: TGTGCCAGCAGTTTCCCCTCTGAGAACGAGCAGTACTTC.